These T cell receptor beta chains were read from a single sample in a study of cytomegalovirus exposure and HLA in healthy donors. Produced via immunoSEQ multiplex PCR; TCRdb's table is partial and in-frame only. The table lists more than 90,000 clones, approximately 76% of them singletons, with around 15% in the top ten. The sequencing sample was made of PBMCs. These receptors were obtained from a man aged 45-65 years in good health and CMV-seropositive. Both conserved end residues are part of each CDR3.

cdr3_aa: CASSQDWTSGSGEQYF; cdr3_length: 16; v_call: TRBV4-1
cdr3_aa: CASSQRGGGTEAFF; cdr3_length: 14; v_call: TRBV7-9
cdr3_aa: CASSLGGATDTQYF; cdr3_length: 14; v_call: TRBV7-9
cdr3_aa: CASSARPGQTSSSGNTIYF; cdr3_length: 19; v_call: TRBV9
cdr3_aa: CASSSGGQQGWGTQYF; cdr3_length: 16; v_call: TRBV28
cdr3_aa: CASSLEGGGAFSSTDTQYF; cdr3_length: 19; v_call: TRBV11-3
cdr3_aa: CADGAKYTGELFF; cdr3_length: 13; v_call: TRBV7-9
cdr3_aa: CASKPRDSGSKETQYF; cdr3_length: 16; v_call: TRBV7-9
cdr3_aa: CASSYSSWQGFYEQYF; cdr3_length: 16; v_call: TRBV6-5
cdr3_aa: CASTRRGQGTLLGGYTF; cdr3_length: 17; v_call: TRBV19
cdr3_aa: CASSVEGSGAYEQYF; cdr3_length: 15; v_call: TRBV9
cdr3_aa: CASGTFGTDTQYF; cdr3_length: 13; v_call: TRBV2
cdr3_aa: CASSVAGRAYEQYF; cdr3_length: 14; v_call: TRBV2
cdr3_aa: CASSSGTSGTDTQYF; cdr3_length: 15; v_call: TRBV11-2
cdr3_aa: CASSLGFDSLAKNIQYF; cdr3_length: 17; v_call: TRBV7-2
cdr3_aa: CASSRGGVPDTQYF; cdr3_length: 14; v_call: TRBV6-1
cdr3_aa: CASSSSGHQNTEAFF; cdr3_length: 15; v_call: TRBV7-2
cdr3_aa: CASSAGQGTDTQYF; cdr3_length: 14; v_call: TRBV5-1
cdr3_aa: CASSSGFTYEQYF; cdr3_length: 13; v_call: TRBV5-1
cdr3_aa: CASSLELGAYEQYF; cdr3_length: 14; v_call: TRBV5-1
cdr3_aa: CASSIDLGQPLGTDTQYF; cdr3_length: 18; v_call: TRBV19
cdr3_aa: CASSDRGGNQPQHF; cdr3_length: 14; v_call: TRBV6-5
cdr3_aa: CASRLALGPQHF; cdr3_length: 12; v_call: TRBV27
cdr3_aa: CASSSQGVGTEAFF; cdr3_length: 14; v_call: TRBV5-1
cdr3_aa: CASSHRGPNSNQPQHF; cdr3_length: 16; v_call: TRBV27
cdr3_aa: CASSSPGTGPETQYF; cdr3_length: 15; v_call: TRBV5-4
cdr3_aa: CASSDLSGANYGYTF; cdr3_length: 15; v_call: TRBV6-1
cdr3_aa: CASSQQENTEAFF; cdr3_length: 13; v_call: TRBV7-6
cdr3_aa: CASSRRVSGVDEQFF; cdr3_length: 15; v_call: TRBV2
cdr3_aa: CASSSGTASGNTIYF; cdr3_length: 15; v_call: TRBV13
cdr3_aa: CASSVSLRGDNEQFF; cdr3_length: 15; v_call: TRBV9
cdr3_aa: CASSHRTGGGTGELFF; cdr3_length: 16; v_call: TRBV7-8
cdr3_aa: CASSLMEVVRTNTGELFF; cdr3_length: 18; v_call: TRBV28
cdr3_aa: CSASQSYEQYF; cdr3_length: 11; v_call: TRBV20-1
cdr3_aa: CASSSLDRSIEQYF; cdr3_length: 14; v_call: TRBV27
cdr3_aa: CASSLSGAGNTIYF; cdr3_length: 14; v_call: TRBV7-2
cdr3_aa: CASSRDRSKGYTF; cdr3_length: 13; v_call: TRBV14